This T cell receptor beta chain was sequenced in a study of blood T cell repertoires in COVID-19. For the study at large: Samples taken during acute and convalescent COVID-19 were collected in the United States, Italy and Spain. PBMCs, B-cell-depleted T cells, or T cells provided the cDNA or gDNA that made up the material.

Authors' processing steps: For nucleated cells, counts were estimated from reference gene primer amplification. Sequencing was performed with immunoSEQ multiplex PCR; in TCRdb, only in-frame clones are kept and a portion is missing. That table gives V, J and clone size, and the DNA gave D and trimming. The table includes around 30,000 clones, 70% to 90% detected once. The V end was cut by 8 bases, the J end by 3 bases, with 11 bases between. Germline lookup yields CDR1 LNHNV and CDR2 YYDKDF (reference sequence). This CDR3 spans 12 amino acids. The gene calls are TRBV15 and TRBJ2-7, with D perhaps matching TRBD2 (6 bases). What was sequenced was peripheral blood. The TCR originated in a human donor in a cohort sampled during active COVID-19. CDR3 loop: CATRGASYEQYF. CDR3 bases: TGTGCCACCCGCGGGGCTAGCTACGAGCAGTACTTC.